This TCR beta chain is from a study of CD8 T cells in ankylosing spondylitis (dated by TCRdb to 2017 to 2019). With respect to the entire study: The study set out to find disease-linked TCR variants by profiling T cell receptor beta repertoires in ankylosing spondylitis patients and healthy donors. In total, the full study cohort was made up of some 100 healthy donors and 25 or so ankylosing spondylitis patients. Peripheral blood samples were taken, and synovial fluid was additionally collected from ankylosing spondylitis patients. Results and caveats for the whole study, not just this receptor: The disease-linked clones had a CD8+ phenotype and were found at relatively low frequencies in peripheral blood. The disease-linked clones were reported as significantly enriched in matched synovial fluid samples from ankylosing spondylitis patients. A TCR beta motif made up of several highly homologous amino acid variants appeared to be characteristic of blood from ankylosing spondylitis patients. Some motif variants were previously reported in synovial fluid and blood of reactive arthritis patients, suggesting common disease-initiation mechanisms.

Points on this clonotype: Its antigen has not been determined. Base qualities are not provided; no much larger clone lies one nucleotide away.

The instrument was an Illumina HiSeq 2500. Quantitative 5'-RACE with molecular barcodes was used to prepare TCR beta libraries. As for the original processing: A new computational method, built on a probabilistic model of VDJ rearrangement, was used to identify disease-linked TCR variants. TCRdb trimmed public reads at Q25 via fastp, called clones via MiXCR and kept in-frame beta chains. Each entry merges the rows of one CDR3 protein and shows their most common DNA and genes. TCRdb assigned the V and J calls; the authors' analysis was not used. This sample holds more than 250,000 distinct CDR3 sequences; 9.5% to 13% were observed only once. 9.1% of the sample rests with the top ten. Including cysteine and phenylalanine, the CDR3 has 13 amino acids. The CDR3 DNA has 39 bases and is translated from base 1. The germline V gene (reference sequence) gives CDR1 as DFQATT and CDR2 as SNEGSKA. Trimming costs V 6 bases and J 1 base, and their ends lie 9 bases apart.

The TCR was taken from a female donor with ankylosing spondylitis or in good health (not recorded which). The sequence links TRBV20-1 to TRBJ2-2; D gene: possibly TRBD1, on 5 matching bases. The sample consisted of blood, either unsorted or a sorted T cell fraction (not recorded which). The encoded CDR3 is CSAIDRNTGELFF. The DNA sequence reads TGCAGTGCGATTGACAGGAACACCGGGGAGCTGTTTTTT.